This entry features one T cell receptor (beta chain) sequence. Its target is not known. This CDR3 has 15 residues. Germline CDR1 reads SGHDT; CDR2 reads YYEEEE. This record belongs to a study of monozygotic twins with inflammatory bowel disease. Overall study results and limits: Findings did not support one strong IBD-associated signal or clonotype. Compared with healthy co-twins, IBD patients showed reduced TCRbeta repertoire diversity by inverse Simpson.

Total RNA, at approximately 3,500 ng, went into every TCR library. The template-switching step introduced UMIs that carried a 6-nucleotide sample barcode. TCRdb reprocessed the 5' RACE reads and stores each CDR3 protein as one record, lacking DNA. This table holds some 100,000 distinct CDR3 sequences. The sequence derives from a human donor with ulcerative colitis or Crohn's disease, or a healthy co-twin of an affected twin (not recorded which). Sequencing input: blood. This chain uses TRBV5-6 with TRBJ1-1; the D call from TCRdb, TRBD1, cannot be confirmed without DNA. CDR3 region: CASSHNRVFDTEAFF.